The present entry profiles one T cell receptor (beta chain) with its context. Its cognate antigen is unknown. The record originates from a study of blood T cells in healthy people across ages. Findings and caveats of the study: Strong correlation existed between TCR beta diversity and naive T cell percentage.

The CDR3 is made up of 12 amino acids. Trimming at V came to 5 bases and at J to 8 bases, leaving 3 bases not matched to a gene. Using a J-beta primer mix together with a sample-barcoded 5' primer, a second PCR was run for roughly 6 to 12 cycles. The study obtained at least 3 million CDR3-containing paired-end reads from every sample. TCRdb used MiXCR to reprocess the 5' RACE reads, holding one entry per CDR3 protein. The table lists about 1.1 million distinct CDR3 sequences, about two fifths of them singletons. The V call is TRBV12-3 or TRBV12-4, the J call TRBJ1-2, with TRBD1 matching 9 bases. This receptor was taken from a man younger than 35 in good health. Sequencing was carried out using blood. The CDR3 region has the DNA TGTGCCAGCAGTACCGGGACAGGGGGCTACACCTTC. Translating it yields CASSTGTGGYTF.